The clone carrying this TCR beta chain has only a few counts. Its antigen is unidentified. The CDR3 has 14 residues. CDR1 is SQVTM, CDR2 ANQGSEA, per germline. These data originate in a study of blood T cells in healthy people across ages. General study results and limits: Long-lived donors exceeded aged donors in naive CD4+ cells and diversity.

Using a J-beta primer mix together with a sample-barcoded 5' primer, a second PCR was run for about 6 to 12 cycles. One entry per CDR3 protein results from TCRdb running MiXCR on the 5' RACE reads. The repertoire holds about 2 million distinct CDR3 sequences, around half seen once, with roughly 2.1% in the top ten. The chain is built from TRBV29-1 and TRBJ2-4; 8 bases match TRBD1. The J call may not be correct, given that the DNA end is closer to TRBJ2-7. This receptor was taken from a woman in her forties in good health. The specimen was blood. In nucleotides, the CDR3 is TGCAGCGTCCGAGACAGGGGACGTTTTAACGAGCAGTACTTC. This gives the protein CSVRDRGRFNEQYF.